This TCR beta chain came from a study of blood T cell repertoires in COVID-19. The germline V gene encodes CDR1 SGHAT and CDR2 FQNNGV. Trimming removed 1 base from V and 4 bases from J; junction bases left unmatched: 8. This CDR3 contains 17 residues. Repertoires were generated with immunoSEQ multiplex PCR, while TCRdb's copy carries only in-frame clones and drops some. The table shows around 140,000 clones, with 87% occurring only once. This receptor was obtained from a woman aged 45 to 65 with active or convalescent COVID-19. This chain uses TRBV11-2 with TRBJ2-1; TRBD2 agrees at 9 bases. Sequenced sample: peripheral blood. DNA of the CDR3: TGTGCCAGCAGCTTAGTAGGGGGACTAGCTGCATACAATGAGCAGTTCTTC. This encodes CASSLVGGLAAYNEQFF.